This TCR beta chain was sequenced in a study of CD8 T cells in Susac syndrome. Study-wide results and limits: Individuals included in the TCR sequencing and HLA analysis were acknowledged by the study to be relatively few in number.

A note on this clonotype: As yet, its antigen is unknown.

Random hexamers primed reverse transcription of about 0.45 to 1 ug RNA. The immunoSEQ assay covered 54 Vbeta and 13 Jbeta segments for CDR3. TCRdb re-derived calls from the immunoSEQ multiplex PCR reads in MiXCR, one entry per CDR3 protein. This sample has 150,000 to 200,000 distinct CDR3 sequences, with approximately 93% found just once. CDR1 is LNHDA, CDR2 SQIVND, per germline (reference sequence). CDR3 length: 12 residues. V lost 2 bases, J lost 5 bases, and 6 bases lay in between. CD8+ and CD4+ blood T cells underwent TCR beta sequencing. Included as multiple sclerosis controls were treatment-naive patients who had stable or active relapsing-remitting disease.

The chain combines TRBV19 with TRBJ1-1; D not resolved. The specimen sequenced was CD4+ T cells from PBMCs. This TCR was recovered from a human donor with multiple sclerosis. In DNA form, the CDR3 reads TGTGCCAGTAGTATAAGGGAAACTGAAGCTTTCTTT. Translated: CASSIRETEAFF.